Listed below are T cell receptor beta chains from one sample, sequenced in a study of Ad26.COV2.S vaccination and SARS-CoV-2 variants. Clones were sequenced by immunoSEQ multiplex PCR, and TCRdb holds only the in-frame ones, with some missing. This sample has about 350,000 clones, with around 92% found just once. The sequenced sample was peripheral blood, obtained after recovery from COVID-19. These receptors originate from a human donor who had recovered from COVID-19. Each CDR3 is given with its conserved first and last residue. The D gene is left open where the match is weak. Clone size is shown for a subset of rows, as once, few, many or a class of expanded clone.

TRBV6-6	-	TRBJ1-2	-	TGTGCCAGCAGCAGGAACGCTAACTATGGCTACACCTTC	CASSRNANYGYTF
TRBV5-1	-	TRBJ2-3	-	TGCGCCAGCAGCTCAGTACGTTTGGGCACAGATACGCAGTATTTT	CASSSVRLGTDTQYF
TRBV6-5	-	TRBJ1-2	-	TGTGCCAGCAGGGGGAGCGTTACCATAGGCTATGGCTACACCTTC	CASRGSVTIGYGYTF
TRBV5-1	-	TRBJ1-6	TRBD1	TGCGCCAGCCCAGCTTATAAGGGACAGGGGCTTTCGGCCCCTCCCTATAATTCACCCCTCCACTTT	CASPAYKGQGLSAPPYNSPLHF
TRBV6-5	-	TRBJ1-6	-	TGTGCCAGCAGCTCAGGAATTTCACCCCTCCACTTT	CASSSGISPLHF
TRBV9	once	TRBJ2-3	-	TGTGCCAGCAGCGTAGGAGAGGGGCGGCGAACAGATACGCAGTATTTT	CASSVGEGRRTDTQYF
TRBV11-2	-	TRBJ2-7	TRBD1	TGTGCCAGCAGCTTAGGGGACAGGGGTTTACAGTACTTC	CASSLGDRGLQYF
TRBV2	-	TRBJ2-2	-	TGTGCCAGCAGTCTTAGGGGGGAGGTTGCCGGGGAGCTGTTTTTT	CASSLRGEVAGELFF
TRBV18	-	TRBJ1-2	-	TGTGCCAGCTCACCGTTAGCAGGCCCAGAAAACTATGGCTACACCTTC	CASSPLAGPENYGYTF
TRBV18	-	TRBJ2-1	-	TGTGCCAGCTCACCTCAACTAACAGGATACAATGAGCAGTTCTTC	CASSPQLTGYNEQFF
TRBV19	once	TRBJ1-5	TRBD1	TGTGCCAGTAGTACAACAGGGGGCAATCAGCCCCAGCATTTT	CASSTTGGNQPQHF
TRBV6-6	-	TRBJ1-1	-	TGTGCCAGCCACCGGGAAAGGGCCACTGAAGCTTTCTTT	CASHRERATEAFF
TRBV19	-	TRBJ2-1	-	TGTGCCAGTAGTATTTCCGCGGGGTTGGAGCGTGAGCAGTTCTTC	CASSISAGLEREQFF
TRBV18	-	TRBJ1-5	TRBD1	TGTGCCAGCTCACCGGGGACAGGGGGTCAGCCCCAGCATTTT	CASSPGTGGQPQHF
TRBV27	-	TRBJ2-2	TRBD2	TGTGCCAGCAGTTTTCCCTCTAGCGGGGGGGCGTTTCACGGGGAGCTGTTTTTT	CASSFPSSGGAFHGELFF
TRBV6-2/TRBV6-3	-	TRBJ2-2	-	TGTGCCAGCAGTTACATCGTGGGGCCGAGCACCGGGGAGCTGTTTTTT	CASSYIVGPSTGELFF
TRBV23-1	-	TRBJ1-3	TRBD1	TGCGCCAGCAGTCGGGCTCCGGGACAGGGGGCCCCGAGCTCTGGAAACACCATATATTTT	CASSRAPGQGAPSSGNTIYF
TRBV6-5	-	TRBJ1-4	-	TGTGCCAGCAGCTGGACAGCAACTAATGAAAAACTGTTTTTT	CASSWTATNEKLFF
TRBV14	-	TRBJ2-7	-	TGTGCCAGCAGCCGAACAGGCCCCGACGAGCAGTACTTC	CASSRTGPDEQYF
TRBV19	once	TRBJ2-3	TRBD1	TGTGCCAGTAGTATAGATCTTACAGGGGGTCGGACAGATACGCAGTATTTT	CASSIDLTGGRTDTQYF
TRBV6-5	once	TRBJ2-7	-	TGTGCCAGCCGGACCGGACCCCCAAGGTACGAGCAGTACTTC	CASRTGPPRYEQYF
TRBV12-5	-	TRBJ1-5	TRBD1	TGTGCTAGTGGTGGACAGGGAAGAAATCAGCCCCAGCATTTT	CASGGQGRNQPQHF
TRBV5-5	-	TRBJ2-1	-	TGTGCCAGCAGCTCGAACCCCTACAATGAGCAGTTCTTC	CASSSNPYNEQFF
TRBV7-3	-	TRBJ2-3	TRBD2	TGTGCCAGCAGCCCGACTAGCGGGGGCCCCCGTGGTACGCAGTATTTT	CASSPTSGGPRGTQYF